This T cell receptor beta chain stems from a study of T cell responses to AZD1222 COVID-19 vaccine. General study points: Donors were mostly white British, more females; clonal diversity possibly underestimated. There were vaccine-associated CD4 TCRs across spike, dominant at 160-218 and 743-854.

Germline CDR1 reads SGHRS; CDR2 reads YFSETQ. The CDR3 loop spans 17 amino acids. V lost 2 bases, J lost 0 bases, and 15 bases lay in between. TCRdb's table, derived via immunoSEQ multiplex PCR, lists solely in-frame clones and lacks some. Of about 140,000 clones in the sample, more than 85% were seen once. With regard to this clone: Antigen specificity is unknown.

The receptor was derived from an adult in good health. V usage is TRBV5-1 and J usage is TRBJ2-1; weak D call: TRBD2 (6 bases). The sample consisted of peripheral blood, taken on day 0 of AZD1222 vaccination. The CDR3 nucleotides are TGCGCCAGCAGCTTAGTTTTAGCGGCTAGCTCCTACAATGAGCAGTTCTTC. This translates into CASSLVLAASSYNEQFF.